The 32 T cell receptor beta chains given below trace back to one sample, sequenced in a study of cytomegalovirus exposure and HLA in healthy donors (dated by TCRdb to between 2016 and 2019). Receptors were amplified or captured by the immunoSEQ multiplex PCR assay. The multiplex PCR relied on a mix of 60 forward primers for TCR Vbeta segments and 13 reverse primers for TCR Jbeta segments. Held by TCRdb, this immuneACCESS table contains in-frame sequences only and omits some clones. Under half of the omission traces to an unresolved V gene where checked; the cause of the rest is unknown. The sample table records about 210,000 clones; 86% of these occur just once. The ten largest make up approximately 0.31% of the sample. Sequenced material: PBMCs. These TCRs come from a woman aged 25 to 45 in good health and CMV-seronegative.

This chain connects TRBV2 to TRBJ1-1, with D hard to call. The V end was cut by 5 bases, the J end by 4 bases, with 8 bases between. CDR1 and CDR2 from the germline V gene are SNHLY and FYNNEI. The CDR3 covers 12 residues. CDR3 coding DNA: TGTGCCAGCAGTTCACACAGCACTGAAGCTTTCTTT. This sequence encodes CASSSHSTEAFF.

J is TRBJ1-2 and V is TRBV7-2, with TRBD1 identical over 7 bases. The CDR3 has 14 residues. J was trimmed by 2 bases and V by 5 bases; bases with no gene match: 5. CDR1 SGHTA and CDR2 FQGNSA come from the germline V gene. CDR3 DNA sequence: TGTGCCAGCAGCACCCAGACAGGGAACTATGGCTACACCTTC. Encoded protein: CASSTQTGNYGYTF.

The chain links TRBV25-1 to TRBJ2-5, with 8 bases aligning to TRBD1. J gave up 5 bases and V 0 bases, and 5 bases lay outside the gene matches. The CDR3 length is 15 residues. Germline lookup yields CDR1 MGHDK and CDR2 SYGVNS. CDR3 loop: CASSEYGQGRETQYF. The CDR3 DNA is TGTGCCAGCAGTGAATACGGACAGGGTAGGGAGACCCAGTACTTC.

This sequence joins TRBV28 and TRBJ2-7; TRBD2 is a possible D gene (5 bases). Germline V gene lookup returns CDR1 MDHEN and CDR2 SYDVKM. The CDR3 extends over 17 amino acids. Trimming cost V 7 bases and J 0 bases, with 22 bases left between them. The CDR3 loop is CASILSGSASSSYEQYF. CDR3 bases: TGTGCCAGCATCCTCTCGGGGTCAGCCTCGAGCTCCTACGAGCAGTACTTC. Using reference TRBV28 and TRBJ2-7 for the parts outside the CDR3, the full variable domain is DVKVTQSSRYLVKRTGEKVFLECVQDMDHENMFWYRQDPGLGLRLIYFSYDVKMKEKGDIPEGYSVSREKKERFSLILESASTNQTSMYLCASILSGSASSSYEQYFGPGTRLTVT.

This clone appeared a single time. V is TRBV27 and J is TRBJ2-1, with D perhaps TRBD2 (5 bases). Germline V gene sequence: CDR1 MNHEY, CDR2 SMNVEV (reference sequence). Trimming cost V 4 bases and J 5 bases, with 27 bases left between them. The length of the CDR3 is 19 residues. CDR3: CASSSLRTFSPLTDNEQFF. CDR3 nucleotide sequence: TGTGCCAGCAGTTCTCTTCGGACTTTCTCCCCGCTCACTGACAATGAGCAGTTCTTC.

This CDR3 reads CASSKLQNIGGSEQFF. The CDR3 DNA sequence: TGTGCCAGCAGCAAGCTACAAAATATTGGGGGGAGTGAGCAGTTCTTC. The genes are TRBV9 and TRBJ2-1; D may be TRBD2 (6 bases). V lost 4 bases to trimming and J lost 9 bases, with 23 bases between them. The CDR3 totals 16 residues. CDR1 and CDR2 (germline): SGDLS, YYNGEE.

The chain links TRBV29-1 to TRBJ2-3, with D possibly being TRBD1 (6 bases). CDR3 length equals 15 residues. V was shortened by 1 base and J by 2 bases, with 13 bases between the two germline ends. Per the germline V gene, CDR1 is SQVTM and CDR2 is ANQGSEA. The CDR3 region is CSVEVVDRPTDTQYF. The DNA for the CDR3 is TGCAGCGTTGAAGTCGTTGACAGGCCCACAGATACGCAGTATTTT.

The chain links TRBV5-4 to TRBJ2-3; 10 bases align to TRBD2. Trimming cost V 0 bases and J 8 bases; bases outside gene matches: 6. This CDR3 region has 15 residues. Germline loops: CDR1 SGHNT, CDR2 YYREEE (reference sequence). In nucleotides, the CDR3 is TGTGCCAGCAGCTTGGGAACTAGCGGGGAGGGTACGCAGTATTTT. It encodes CASSLGTSGEGTQYF. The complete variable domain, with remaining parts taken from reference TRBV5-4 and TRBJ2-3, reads ETGVTQSPTHLIKTRGQQVTLRCSSQSGHNTVSWYQQALGQGPQFIFQYYREEENGRGNFPPRFSGLQFPNYSSELNVNALELDDSALYLCASSLGTSGEGTQYFGPGTRLTVL.

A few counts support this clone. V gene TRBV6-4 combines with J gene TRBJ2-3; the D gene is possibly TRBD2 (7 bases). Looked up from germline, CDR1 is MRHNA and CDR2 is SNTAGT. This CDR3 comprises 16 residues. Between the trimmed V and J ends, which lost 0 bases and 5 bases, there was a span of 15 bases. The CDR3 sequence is CASSDSRGGKKDTQYF. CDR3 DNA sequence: TGTGCCAGCAGTGACTCTAGGGGGGGGAAAAAAGATACGCAGTATTTT.

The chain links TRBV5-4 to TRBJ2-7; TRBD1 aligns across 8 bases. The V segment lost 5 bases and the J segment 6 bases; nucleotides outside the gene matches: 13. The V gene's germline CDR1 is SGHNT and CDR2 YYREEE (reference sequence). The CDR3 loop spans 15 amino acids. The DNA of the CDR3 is TGTGCCAGCAGTTTGCCCGGGACAGGTGCTTCCGAGCAGTACTTC. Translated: CASSLPGTGASEQYF. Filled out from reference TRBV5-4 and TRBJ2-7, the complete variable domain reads ETGVTQSPTHLIKTRGQQVTLRCSSQSGHNTVSWYQQALGQGPQFIFQYYREEENGRGNFPPRFSGLQFPNYSSELNVNALELDDSALYLCASSLPGTGASEQYFGPGTRLTVT.

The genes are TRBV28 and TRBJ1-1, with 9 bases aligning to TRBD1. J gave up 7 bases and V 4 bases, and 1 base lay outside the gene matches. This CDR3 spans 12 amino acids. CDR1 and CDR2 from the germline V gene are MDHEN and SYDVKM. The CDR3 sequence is CASSYRGLEAFF. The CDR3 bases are TGTGCCAGCAGTTACAGGGGGCTTGAAGCTTTCTTT.

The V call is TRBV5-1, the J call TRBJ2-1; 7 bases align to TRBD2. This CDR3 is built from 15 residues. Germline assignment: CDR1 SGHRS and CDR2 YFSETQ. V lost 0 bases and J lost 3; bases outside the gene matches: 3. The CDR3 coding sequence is TGCGCCAGCAGCTTGGGGGAGGGCAACTACAATGAGCAGTTCTTC. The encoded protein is CASSLGEGNYNEQFF.

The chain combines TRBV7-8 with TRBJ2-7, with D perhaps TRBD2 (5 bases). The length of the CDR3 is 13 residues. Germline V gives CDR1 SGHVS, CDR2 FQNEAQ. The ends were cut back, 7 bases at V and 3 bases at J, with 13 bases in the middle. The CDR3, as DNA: TGTGCCAGCACCTTGCGAGGGAGCTACGAGCAGTACTTC. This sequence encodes CASTLRGSYEQYF.

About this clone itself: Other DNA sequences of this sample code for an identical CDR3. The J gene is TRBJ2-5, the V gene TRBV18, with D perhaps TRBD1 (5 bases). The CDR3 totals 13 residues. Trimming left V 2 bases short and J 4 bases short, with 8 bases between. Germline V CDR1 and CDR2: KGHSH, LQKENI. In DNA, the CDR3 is TGTGCCAGCTCACCAGGACAAGGAGAGACCCAGTACTTC. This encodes CASSPGQGETQYF.

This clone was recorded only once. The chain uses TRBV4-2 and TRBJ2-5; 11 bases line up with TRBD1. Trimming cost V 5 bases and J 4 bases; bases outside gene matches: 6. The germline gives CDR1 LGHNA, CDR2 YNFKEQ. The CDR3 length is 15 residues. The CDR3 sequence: CASSEPGQGGETQYF. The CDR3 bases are TGTGCCAGCAGCGAACCGGGACAGGGGGGAGAGACCCAGTACTTC.

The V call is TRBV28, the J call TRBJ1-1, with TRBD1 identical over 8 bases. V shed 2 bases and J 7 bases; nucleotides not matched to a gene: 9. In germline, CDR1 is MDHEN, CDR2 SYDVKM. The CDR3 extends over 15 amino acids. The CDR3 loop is CASSLPGGGTDEAFF. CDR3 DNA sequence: TGTGCCAGCAGTTTACCAGGGGGCGGTACTGATGAAGCTTTCTTT. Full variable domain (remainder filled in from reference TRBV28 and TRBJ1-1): DVKVTQSSRYLVKRTGEKVFLECVQDMDHENMFWYRQDPGLGLRLIYFSYDVKMKEKGDIPEGYSVSREKKERFSLILESASTNQTSMYLCASSLPGGGTDEAFFGQGTRLTVV.

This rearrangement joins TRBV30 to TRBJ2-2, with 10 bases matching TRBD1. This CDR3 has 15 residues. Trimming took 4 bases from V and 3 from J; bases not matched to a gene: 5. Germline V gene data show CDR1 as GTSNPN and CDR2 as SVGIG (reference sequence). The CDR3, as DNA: TGTGCCTGGAAGACAGGGGGCTTCTACACCGGGGAGCTGTTTTTT. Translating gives CAWKTGGFYTGELFF.

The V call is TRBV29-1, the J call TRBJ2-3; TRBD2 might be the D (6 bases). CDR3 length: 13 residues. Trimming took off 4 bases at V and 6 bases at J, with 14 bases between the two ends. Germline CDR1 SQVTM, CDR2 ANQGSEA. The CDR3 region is CSVGTSIGDTQYF. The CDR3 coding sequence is TGCAGCGTTGGCACTAGCATAGGGGATACGCAGTATTTT.

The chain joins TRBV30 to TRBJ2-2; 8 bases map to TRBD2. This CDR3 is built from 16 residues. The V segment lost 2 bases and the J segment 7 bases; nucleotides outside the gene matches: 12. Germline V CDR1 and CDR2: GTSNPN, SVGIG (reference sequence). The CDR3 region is CAWSRRGGGLGGELFF. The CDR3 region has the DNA TGTGCCTGGAGTAGGCGAGGCGGGGGGTTGGGCGGGGAGCTGTTTTTT.

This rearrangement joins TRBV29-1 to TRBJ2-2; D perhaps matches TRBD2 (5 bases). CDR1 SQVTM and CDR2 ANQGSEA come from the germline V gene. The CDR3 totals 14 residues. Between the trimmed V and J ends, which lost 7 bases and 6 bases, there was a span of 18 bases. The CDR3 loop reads CSGIPREQPGELFF. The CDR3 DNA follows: TGCAGCGGAATCCCGAGGGAGCAGCCCGGGGAGCTGTTTTTT.

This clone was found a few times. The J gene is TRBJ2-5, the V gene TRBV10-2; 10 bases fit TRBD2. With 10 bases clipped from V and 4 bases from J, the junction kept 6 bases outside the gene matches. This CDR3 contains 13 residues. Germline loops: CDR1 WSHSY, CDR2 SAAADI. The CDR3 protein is CATLAGGRETQYF. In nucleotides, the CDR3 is TGCGCCACCTTAGCGGGGGGTAGAGAGACCCAGTACTTC.

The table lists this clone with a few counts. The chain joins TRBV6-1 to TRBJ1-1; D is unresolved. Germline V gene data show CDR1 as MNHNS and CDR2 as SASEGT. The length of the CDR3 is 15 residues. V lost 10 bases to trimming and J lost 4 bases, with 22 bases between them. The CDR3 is CANKNIGAITTEAFF. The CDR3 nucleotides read TGTGCCAACAAAAATATCGGAGCCATCACCACTGAAGCTTTCTTT.

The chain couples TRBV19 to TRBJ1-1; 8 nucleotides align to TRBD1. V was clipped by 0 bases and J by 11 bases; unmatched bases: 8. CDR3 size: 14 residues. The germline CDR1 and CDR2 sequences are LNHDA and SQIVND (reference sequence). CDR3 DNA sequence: TGTGCCAGTAGTATAGATATATCAGGGGGCCGGGCTTTCTTT. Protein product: CASSIDISGGRAFF.

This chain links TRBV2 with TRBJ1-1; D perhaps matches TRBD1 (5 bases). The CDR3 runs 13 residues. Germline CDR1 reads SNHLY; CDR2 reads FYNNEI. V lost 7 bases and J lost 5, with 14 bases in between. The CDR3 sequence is CASKTGGRTEAFF. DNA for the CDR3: TGTGCCAGCAAAACAGGCGGGAGGACTGAAGCTTTCTTT. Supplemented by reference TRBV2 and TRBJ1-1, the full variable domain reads EPEVTQTPSHQVTQMGQEVILRCVPISNHLYFYWYRQILGQKVEFLVSFYNNEISEKSEIFDDQFSVERPDGSNFTLKIRSTKLEDSAMYFCASKTGGRTEAFFGQGTRLTVV.

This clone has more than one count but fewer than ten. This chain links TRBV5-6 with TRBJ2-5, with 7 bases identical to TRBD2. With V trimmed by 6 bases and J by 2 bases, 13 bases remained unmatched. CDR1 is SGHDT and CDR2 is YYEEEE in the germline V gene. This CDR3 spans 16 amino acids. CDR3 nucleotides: TGTGCCAGCACTCAAACGAGTGGGGGGGGACAAGAGACCCAGTACTTC. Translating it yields CASTQTSGGGQETQYF.

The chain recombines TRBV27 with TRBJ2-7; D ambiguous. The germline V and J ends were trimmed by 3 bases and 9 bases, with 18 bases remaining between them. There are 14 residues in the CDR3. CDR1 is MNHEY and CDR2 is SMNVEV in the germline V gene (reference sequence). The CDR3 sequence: CASSFSGSRTGQYF. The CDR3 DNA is TGTGCCAGCAGTTTCTCCGGGTCTCGTACGGGGCAGTACTTC.

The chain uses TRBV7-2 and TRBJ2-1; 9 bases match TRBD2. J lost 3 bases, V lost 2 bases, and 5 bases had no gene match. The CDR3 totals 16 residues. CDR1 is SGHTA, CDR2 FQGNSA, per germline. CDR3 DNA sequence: TGTGCCAGCAGCTTATATGAGACTAGCGGCTACAATGAGCAGTTCTTC. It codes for CASSLYETSGYNEQFF. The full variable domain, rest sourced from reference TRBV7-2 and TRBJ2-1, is GAGVSQSPSNKVTEKGKDVELRCDPISGHTALYWYRQSLGQGLEFLIYFQGNSAPDKSGLPSDRFSAERTGGSVSTLTIQRTQQEDSAVYLCASSLYETSGYNEQFFGPGTRLTVL.

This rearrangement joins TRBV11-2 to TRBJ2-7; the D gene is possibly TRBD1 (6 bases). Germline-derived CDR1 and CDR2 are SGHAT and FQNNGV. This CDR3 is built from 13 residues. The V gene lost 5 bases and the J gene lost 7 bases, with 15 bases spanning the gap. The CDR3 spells CASSHQGLGEQYF. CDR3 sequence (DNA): TGTGCCAGCAGCCATCAGGGGTTGGGGGAGCAGTACTTC.

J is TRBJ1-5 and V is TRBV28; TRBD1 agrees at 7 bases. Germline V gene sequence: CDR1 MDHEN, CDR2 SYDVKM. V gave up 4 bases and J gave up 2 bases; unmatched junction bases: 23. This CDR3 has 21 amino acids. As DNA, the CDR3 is TGTGCCAGCAGTTCTTTCTTCCCGACAGGGACCCTTCCCTTGGGCAATCAGCCCCAGCATTTT. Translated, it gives CASSSFFPTGTLPLGNQPQHF.

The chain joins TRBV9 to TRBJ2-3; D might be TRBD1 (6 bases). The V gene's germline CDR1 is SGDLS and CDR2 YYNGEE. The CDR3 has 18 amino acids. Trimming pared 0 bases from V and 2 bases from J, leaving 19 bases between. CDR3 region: CASSVESNRDLFTDTQYF. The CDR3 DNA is TGTGCCAGCAGCGTAGAATCCAACAGGGACCTTTTCACAGATACGCAGTATTTT.

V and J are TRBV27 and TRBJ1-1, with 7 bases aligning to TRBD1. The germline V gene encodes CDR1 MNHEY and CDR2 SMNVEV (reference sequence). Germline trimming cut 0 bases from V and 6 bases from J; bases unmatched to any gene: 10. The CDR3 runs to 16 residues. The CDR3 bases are TGTGCCAGCAGTTTATCACCGACAGGGATATTCCCTGAAGCTTTCTTT. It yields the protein CASSLSPTGIFPEAFF.

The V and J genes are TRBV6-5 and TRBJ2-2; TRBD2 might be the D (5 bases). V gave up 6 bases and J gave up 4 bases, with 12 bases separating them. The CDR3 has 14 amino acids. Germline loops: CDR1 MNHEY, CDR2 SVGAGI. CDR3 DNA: TGTGCCAGCAGAGACGGGATCGGCACCGGGGAGCTGTTTTTT. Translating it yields CASRDGIGTGELFF.